The next 2 T cell receptor beta chains were all read from a single sample in a study of patients and donors after allogeneic stem cell transplantation. One entry per CDR3 protein results from TCRdb running MiXCR on the RT-PCR reads. The data hold approximately 220,000 distinct CDR3 sequences, with roughly 38% observed a single time. Specimen: blood, either unsorted or a sorted T cell fraction (not recorded which). These receptors all come from a human donor who was either an allogeneic HSCT recipient or a stem cell or donor lymphocyte infusion donor (not recorded which). It is not recorded whose cells these are; they may come from a transplant donor.

The chain joins TRBV7-2 to TRBJ2-5; perhaps TRBD2 as D (5 bases). The germline V gene encodes CDR1 SGHTA and CDR2 FQGNSA. V lost 5 bases and J 5 bases, leaving 12 bases between the germline ends. This CDR3 has 13 residues. CDR3 bases: TGTGCCAGCAGCGTTAGCGCCCGTGAGACCCAGTACTTC. Amino acid sequence: CASSVSARETQYF.

This clonotype was seen once. The rearrangement uses TRBV12-3 or TRBV12-4 and TRBJ1-1; tentatively, D is TRBD1 (5 bases). The CDR3 totals 15 residues. Between the trimmed V and J ends, which lost 8 bases and 0 bases, there was a span of 16 bases. CDR3 nucleotide sequence: TGTGCCAGCTTCGACAGAGAAAGAATGAACACTGAAGCTTTCTTT. Translation: CASFDRERMNTEAFF.